This T cell receptor (beta chain) emerged from a study of blood T cell repertoires in COVID-19. The participants were between about 18 and 89 years old and came from 24 US areas. Assignments of participants to cohorts depended upon their own reported clinical history. Two negative PCRs, clearance, or symptom resolution had been documented for recovered Cohort 3 donors. The CDR3 has 12 residues. Trimming took 0 bases from V and 11 from J; bases not matched to a gene: 3. Germline loops: CDR1 SGHRS, CDR2 YFSETQ. Using immunoSEQ multiplex PCR, the repertoire was profiled, and TCRdb retains in-frame clones only, with some absent. This table has fewer than 200,000 clones, approximately 80% appearing once.

This sequence was found in a man aged 45-65 years who had recovered from COVID-19. Sequencing used PBMCs or T cells enriched from blood (not recorded which). The J gene is TRBJ1-1, the V gene TRBV5-1, with TRBD1 matching over 8 bases. The CDR3 DNA follows: TGCGCCAGCAGCTTGGCGGACAGGGATGCTTTCTTT. Translation gives CASSLADRDAFF.